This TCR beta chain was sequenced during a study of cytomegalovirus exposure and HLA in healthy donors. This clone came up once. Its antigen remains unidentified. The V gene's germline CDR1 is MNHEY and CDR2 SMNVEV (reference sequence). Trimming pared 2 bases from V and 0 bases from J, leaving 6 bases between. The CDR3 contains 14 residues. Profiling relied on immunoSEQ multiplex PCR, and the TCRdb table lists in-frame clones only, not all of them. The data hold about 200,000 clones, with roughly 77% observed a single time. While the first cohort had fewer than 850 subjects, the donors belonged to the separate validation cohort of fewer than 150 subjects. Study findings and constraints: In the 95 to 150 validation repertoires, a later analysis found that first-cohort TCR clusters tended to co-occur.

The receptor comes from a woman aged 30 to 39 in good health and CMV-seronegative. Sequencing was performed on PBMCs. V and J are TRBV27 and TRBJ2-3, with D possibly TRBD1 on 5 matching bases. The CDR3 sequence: CASSLQGSTDTQYF. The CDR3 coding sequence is TGTGCCAGCAGTTTACAGGGTAGCACAGATACGCAGTATTTT.